One sample yielded the 24 T cell receptor beta chains listed below, sequenced in a study of Ad26.COV2.S vaccination and SARS-CoV-2 variants. The treatment was: around 19 received Ad26.COV2.S at low or high dose, single or two shots; about 5 received placebo; per-sample allocation not given. Material that was analyzed had been drawn on day 63 after the first vaccine or placebo injection. This table comes from immunoSEQ multiplex PCR, and its TCRdb copy is limited to in-frame clones, with some not included. This table has fewer than 500,000 clones, 90% appearing once. Sequencing was performed on peripheral blood, taken in a trial of Ad26.COV2.S vaccine versus placebo. These receptors originate from a person aged 18-65 years who received the Ad26.COV2.S COVID-19 vaccine or a placebo.

The chain uses TRBV9 and TRBJ2-7; D call uncertain. CDR3 length equals 14 residues. Trimming left V 3 bases short and J 2 bases short, with 12 bases between. Looked up from germline, CDR1 is SGDLS and CDR2 is YYNGEE. The CDR3 reads CASSDRPGAYEQYF. CDR3 nucleotide sequence: TGTGCCAGCAGCGATAGACCCGGCGCCTACGAGCAGTACTTC.

This clone showed up just once. The gene calls are TRBV7-2 and TRBJ2-7, with 9 bases fitting TRBD1. Trimming cost V 2 bases and J 4 bases; bases outside gene matches: 3. In germline, CDR1 is SGHTA, CDR2 FQGNSA. The CDR3 spans 14 residues. The CDR3 loop is CASSLNRGRYEQYF. The DNA for the CDR3 is TGTGCCAGCAGCTTAAACAGGGGGCGGTACGAGCAGTACTTC.

The rearrangement links TRBV6-5 to TRBJ2-3, with TRBD2 matching 7 bases. Germline lookup yields CDR1 MNHEY and CDR2 SVGAGI. The junction had 13 bases not matched to a gene; V was cut back by 8 bases and J by 5 bases. The CDR3 loop spans 15 amino acids. Here the CDR3 DNA reads TGTGCCAGCGGCCGCGGGAGCTTTTTGGTAGATACGCAGTATTTT. This encodes CASGRGSFLVDTQYF.

The chain employs TRBV4-1 and TRBJ2-7, with 8 nucleotides matching TRBD2. Germline values: CDR1 MGHRA, CDR2 YSYEKL. The trim removed 0 bases at V and 7 bases at J, leaving 8 bases unmatched. This CDR3 contains 15 residues. The CDR3 bases are TGCGCCAGCAGCCAAGATGGCCAGGGACTAGGGGAGCAGTACTTC. Its translation is CASSQDGQGLGEQYF.

This clone was observed a handful of times. The gene calls are TRBV19 and TRBJ1-4; TRBD1 might be the D (6 bases). The CDR3 extends over 15 amino acids. V was pared by 7 bases and J by 0 bases, with 12 bases between. Germline V lookup: CDR1 LNHDA, CDR2 SQIVND (reference sequence). CDR3 protein: CASTQGLATNEKLFF. Written as DNA, the CDR3 is TGTGCCAGTACACAGGGCCTAGCAACTAATGAAAAACTGTTTTTT.

The V gene is TRBV28, the J gene TRBJ2-1; unclear D gene. Trimming took off 4 bases at V and 2 bases at J, with 12 bases between the two ends. Per the germline V gene, CDR1 is MDHEN and CDR2 is SYDVKM. The CDR3 loop spans 15 amino acids. CDR3 coding DNA: TGTGCCAGCAGTTCCCGACGGGTGACCTACAATGAGCAGTTCTTC. It encodes CASSSRRVTYNEQFF.

This sequence joins TRBV7-2 and TRBJ2-1, with a tentative D call TRBD2 (5 bases). The V and J ends lost 5 bases and 4 bases respectively, with 15 bases between them. The CDR3 has 15 residues. Germline CDR1 SGHTA, CDR2 FQGNSA. For the CDR3, the DNA is TGTGCCAGCAGCCTTGGACTGGGAAATTACAATGAGCAGTTCTTC. It translates to CASSLGLGNYNEQFF.

This clone showed up just once. This chain links TRBV19 with TRBJ1-5; 8 positions agree with TRBD1. Germline CDR1 is LNHDA and CDR2 is SQIVND (reference sequence). The CDR3 length is 15 residues. V gave up 5 bases and J gave up 0 bases; unmatched junction bases: 3. The chain's CDR3 is CASSYRGTSNQPQHF. CDR3 nucleotides: TGTGCCAGTAGTTACAGGGGGACTAGCAATCAGCCCCAGCATTTT.

The chain is built from TRBV19 and TRBJ1-6, with D possibly matching TRBD1 (6 bases). The CDR3 totals 13 residues. Looked up from germline, CDR1 is LNHDA and CDR2 is SQIVND (reference sequence). Trimming stripped 9 bases from V and 5 bases from J, with 11 bases between. This CDR3 is CARDSDNNSPLHF. The CDR3 DNA reads as TGTGCCAGGGACAGCGACAATAATTCACCCCTCCACTTT. The full variable domain, with the rest looked up from reference TRBV19 and TRBJ1-6, is DGGITQSPKYLFRKEGQNVTLSCEQNLNHDAMYWYRQDPGQGLRLIYYSQIVNDFQKGDIAEGYSVSREKKESFPLTVTSAQKNPTAFYLCARDSDNNSPLHFGNGTRLTVT.

V usage is TRBV13 and J usage is TRBJ2-7; D unclear. Trimming removed 0 bases at V and 7 bases at J, with 10 bases between. CDR3 length: 13 residues. Germline V CDR1 and CDR2: PRHDT, FYEKMQ (reference sequence). The CDR3 spells CASSLGRNGEQYF. CDR3 sequence (DNA): TGTGCCAGCAGCTTAGGGAGGAACGGGGAGCAGTACTTC. The whole variable domain, filled in from reference TRBV13 and TRBJ2-7, reads AAGVIQSPRHLIKEKRETATLKCYPIPRHDTVYWYQQGPGQDPQFLISFYEKMQSDKGSIPDRFSAQQFSDYHSELNMSSLELGDSALYFCASSLGRNGEQYFGPGTRLTVT.

The J gene is TRBJ1-2, the V gene TRBV28, with 8 bases aligning to TRBD1. CDR3 length: 14 amino acids. CDR1 and CDR2 from the germline V gene are MDHEN and SYDVKM. V trimming: 2 bases; J trimming: 8 bases; junction bases outside the gene matches: 7. The DNA for the CDR3 is TGTGCCAGCAGTTTAGACAGGGGCATCGACGGCTACACCTTC. Its translation: CASSLDRGIDGYTF.

As DNA, the CDR3 is TGTGCCAGCTCACCCAGACAGGGCGCTGAAGCTTTCTTT. Its translation: CASSPRQGAEAFF. V and J are TRBV18 and TRBJ1-1, with 7 bases matching TRBD1. The CDR3 is 13 amino acids. In germline, CDR1 is KGHSH, CDR2 LQKENI. V dropped 3 bases and J dropped 6; count of bases not matched to a gene: 4.

CDR3 region: CASSSPSGRTDTQYF. CDR3 DNA sequence: TGTGCCAGCAGCTCCCCTAGCGGGAGGACAGATACGCAGTATTTT. The rearrangement uses TRBV7-8 and TRBJ2-3; the match to TRBD2 covers 11 bases. CDR1 SGHVS and CDR2 FQNEAQ come from the germline V gene. The CDR3 length is 15 residues. The ends lost 4 bases at V and 3 bases at J; junction bases unmatched: 3.

This chain joins TRBV3-1 (or the pseudogene TRBV3-2) and TRBJ1-1, with a tentative D call TRBD1 (5 bases). CDR1 is LGHDT, CDR2 YNNKEL, per germline (reference sequence). CDR3 size: 14 residues. With 0 bases removed from V and 10 bases from J, the gap between germline ends came to 15 bases. CDR3: CASSQDDQGGRAFF. The DNA of the CDR3 is TGTGCCAGCAGCCAAGATGATCAGGGAGGAAGAGCTTTCTTT.

The chain links TRBV4-2 to TRBJ1-5; D unresolved. The germline V gene encodes CDR1 LGHNA and CDR2 YNFKEQ. CDR3 length equals 16 residues. V dropped 0 bases and J dropped 7 bases, with 16 bases sitting between them. CDR3 loop: CASSQDVAGEGQPQHF. The CDR3 region has the DNA TGTGCCAGCAGCCAAGATGTGGCAGGAGAAGGACAGCCCCAGCATTTT.

The V call is TRBV7-8, the J call TRBJ2-7; possibly TRBD1 for D (6 bases). V was cut by 4 bases and J by 0 bases, with 16 bases left in between. The CDR3 is made up of 16 amino acids. From germline, CDR1 is SGHVS and CDR2 FQNEAQ. The CDR3 protein is CASSSPPTGLSYEQYF. The DNA of the CDR3 is TGTGCCAGCAGCTCGCCGCCGACAGGACTCTCCTACGAGCAGTACTTC.

The V call is TRBV6-2 or TRBV6-3, the J call TRBJ2-7; D gene uncertain. The germline gives CDR1 MNHEY, CDR2 SVGEGT. The CDR3 spans 14 residues. V was shortened by 0 bases and J by 3 bases, with 9 bases between the two germline ends. CDR3 in amino acids: CASSYSLDGYEQYF. The CDR3 bases are TGTGCCAGCAGTTACTCGTTGGACGGCTACGAGCAGTACTTC.

J is TRBJ1-2 and V is TRBV5-4; D possibly corresponds to TRBD1 (5 bases). V gave up 4 bases and J gave up 4 bases, with 11 bases separating them. The CDR3 length is 13 residues. Germline values: CDR1 SGHNT, CDR2 YYREEE (reference sequence). CDR3 nucleotide sequence: TGTGCCAGCAGCGGGGGACGGAGCTATGGCTACACCTTC. Translated, it gives CASSGGRSYGYTF.

The chain links TRBV9 to TRBJ2-1, with D unclear. This CDR3 is built from 16 residues. V was cut by 0 bases and J by 0 bases, with 10 bases left in between. From germline, CDR1 is SGDLS and CDR2 YYNGEE. The CDR3 loop is CASSVANPGSYNEQFF. CDR3 coding DNA: TGTGCCAGCAGCGTAGCTAATCCGGGCTCCTACAATGAGCAGTTCTTC.

In DNA form, the CDR3 reads TGTGCCAGCAGCTTAAGCAGGGAGGAGACCCAGTACTTC. It translates to CASSLSREETQYF. The genes are TRBV7-2 and TRBJ2-5; D tentatively reads TRBD1 or TRBD2 (5 bases each). The CDR3 has 13 amino acids. V lost 2 bases and J lost 5, with 9 bases in between. From germline, CDR1 is SGHTA and CDR2 FQGNSA.

The rearrangement links TRBV6-5 to TRBJ2-1; D is uncertain. The CDR3 runs 14 residues. The V gene's germline CDR1 is MNHEY and CDR2 SVGAGI. Between the trimmed V and J ends, which lost 0 bases and 7 bases, there was a span of 10 bases. CDR3 sequence: CASSYSRLLNEQFF. The CDR3 DNA is TGTGCCAGCAGTTACTCCCGTCTTCTTAATGAGCAGTTCTTC.

With regard to this clone: Different DNA sequences within this sample yield the same CDR3. This chain links TRBV12-3 or TRBV12-4 with TRBJ1-2; D is unclear. The ends were cut back, 6 bases at V and 0 bases at J, with 5 bases in the middle. The CDR3 length is 12 residues. DNA of the CDR3: TGTGCCAGCAGCAACACTAACTATGGCTACACCTTC. Amino acid sequence: CASSNTNYGYTF.

The chain employs TRBV7-9 and TRBJ1-6; tentatively, D is TRBD1 (6 bases). The CDR3 runs 15 residues. The germline V gene has CDR1 SEHNR and CDR2 FQNEAQ (reference sequence). Deletions cut 5 bases from V and 4 bases from J, with 12 bases between. The CDR3 here is CASSTGTPYNSPLHF. CDR3 coding DNA: TGTGCCAGCAGCACAGGGACACCGTATAATTCACCCCTCCACTTT. The full variable domain, with the rest looked up from reference TRBV7-9 and TRBJ1-6, is DTGVSQNPRHKITKRGQNVTFRCDPISEHNRLYWYRQTLGQGPEFLTYFQNEAQLEKSRLLSDRFSAERPKGSFSTLEIQRTEQGDSAMYLCASSTGTPYNSPLHFGNGTRLTVT.

A single count supports this clone. The chain couples TRBV7-2 to TRBJ2-7; 7 nucleotides agree with TRBD1. Germline CDR1 and CDR2: SGHTA and FQGNSA. The junction had 5 bases not matched to a gene; V was cut back by 1 base and J by 5 bases. The CDR3 runs 14 residues. The CDR3 DNA reads as TGTGCCAGCAGCTTAGAGAGGGGGCGGAACGAGCAGTACTTC. Its protein is CASSLERGRNEQYF.